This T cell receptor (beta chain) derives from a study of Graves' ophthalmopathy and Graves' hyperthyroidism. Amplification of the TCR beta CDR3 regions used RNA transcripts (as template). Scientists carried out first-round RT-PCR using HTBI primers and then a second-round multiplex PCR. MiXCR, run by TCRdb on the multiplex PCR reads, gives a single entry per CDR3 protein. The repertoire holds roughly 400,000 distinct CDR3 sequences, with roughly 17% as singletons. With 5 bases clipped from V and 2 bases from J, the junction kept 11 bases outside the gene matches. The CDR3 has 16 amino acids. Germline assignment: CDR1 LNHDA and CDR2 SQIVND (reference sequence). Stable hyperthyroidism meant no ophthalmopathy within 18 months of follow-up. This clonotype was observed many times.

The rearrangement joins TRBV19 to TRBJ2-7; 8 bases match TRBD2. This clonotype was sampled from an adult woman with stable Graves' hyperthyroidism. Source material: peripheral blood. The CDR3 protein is CASSLSGRQLPYEQYF. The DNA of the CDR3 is TGTGCCAGTAGTCTCAGCGGGAGACAGCTGCCCTACGAGCAGTACTTC.